A single sample gave rise to the 31 T cell receptor beta chains below, sequenced in a study of cytomegalovirus exposure and HLA in healthy donors. The PCR ran on 60 Vbeta and 13 Jbeta primers. Produced via immunoSEQ multiplex PCR; TCRdb's table is partial and in-frame only. The sample carries more than 200,000 clones, 82% recorded once. The sample consisted of PBMCs. These receptors all come from a man between 40 and 49 years old in good health and CMV-seropositive.

This clone was found a few times. The rearrangement links TRBV7-9 to TRBJ1-1, with 9 bases fitting TRBD1. The V and J ends lost 5 bases and 3 bases, in that order; junction bases with no gene match: 7. CDR1 is SEHNR and CDR2 is FQNEAQ in the germline V gene (reference sequence). This CDR3 spans 15 amino acids. CDR3 in DNA: TGTGCCAGCAGCCAACTGACAGGGGGGGACACTGAAGCTTTCTTT. Protein sequence: CASSQLTGGDTEAFF.

The rearrangement links TRBV29-1 to TRBJ2-5; 8 bases fit TRBD1. J lost 2 bases, V lost 7 bases, and 3 bases had no gene match. CDR3 length: 12 residues. The germline CDR1 and CDR2 sequences are SQVTM and ANQGSEA. CDR3 bases: TGCAGCGGGGGGGACAGGCAAGAGACCCAGTACTTC. Its translation is CSGGDRQETQYF. Full variable domain (rest looked up from reference TRBV29-1 and TRBJ2-5): SAVISQKPSRDICQRGTSLTIQCQVDSQVTMMFWYRQQPGQSLTLIATANQGSEATYESGFVIDKFPISRPNLTFSTLTVSNMSPEDSSIYLCSGGDRQETQYFGPGTRLLVL.

As for this clone: The same CDR3 arises from other DNA sequences in this sample as well. The chain has TRBV5-1 and TRBJ1-1, with a possible D match to TRBD1 (5 bases). The CDR3 covers 13 residues. Germline V CDR1 and CDR2: SGHRS, YFSETQ. Trimming left V 4 bases short and J 0 bases short, with 7 bases between. In DNA form, the CDR3 reads TGCGCCAGCAGCCTGACAGTGAACACTGAAGCTTTCTTT. Translation gives CASSLTVNTEAFF. Full variable domain (outside the CDR3, taken from reference TRBV5-1 and TRBJ1-1): KAGVTQTPRYLIKTRGQQVTLSCSPISGHRSVSWYQQTPGQGLQFLFEYFSETQRNKGNFPGRFSGRQFSNSRSEMNVSTLELGDSALYLCASSLTVNTEAFFGQGTRLTVV.

V and J are TRBV6-5 and TRBJ1-1; a weak D match, TRBD1 (5 bases). The CDR3 covers 14 residues. With 5 bases removed from V and 4 bases from J, the gap between germline ends came to 14 bases. Germline V lookup: CDR1 MNHEY, CDR2 SVGAGI. DNA of the CDR3: TGTGCCAGCAGTCCTGACATTCAGGGCACTGAAGCTTTCTTT. Protein product: CASSPDIQGTEAFF.

This rearrangement joins TRBV9 to TRBJ1-1, with a possible D match to TRBD1 (5 bases). Per the germline V gene, CDR1 is SGDLS and CDR2 is YYNGEE. Trimming removed 0 bases at V and 6 bases at J, with 12 bases between. The CDR3 spans 14 residues. As DNA, the CDR3 is TGTGCCAGCAGCGTAGCCCTACAGGTGGCTGAAGCTTTCTTT. The encoded protein is CASSVALQVAEAFF.

This chain connects TRBV27 to TRBJ2-7, with 9 bases fitting TRBD2. Germline trimming cut 2 bases from V and 5 bases from J; bases unmatched to any gene: 7. Germline V gene lookup returns CDR1 MNHEY and CDR2 SMNVEV (reference sequence). This CDR3 contains 15 residues. The CDR3 DNA sequence: TGTGCCAGCAGTTTAGGGCCTAGCGGGGATCACGAGCAGTACTTC. It is translated as CASSLGPSGDHEQYF.

The rearrangement links TRBV5-1 to TRBJ1-1, with D hard to call. Per germline, CDR1 SGHRS and CDR2 YFSETQ. This CDR3 is 14 amino acids long. Trimming left V 3 bases short and J 2 bases short, with 11 bases between. CDR3 region: CASSSRVENTEAFF. The CDR3 nucleotides are TGCGCCAGCAGCTCGAGGGTGGAAAACACTGAAGCTTTCTTT.

The gene calls are TRBV15 and TRBJ2-1, with 7 positions matching TRBD2. Germline assignment: CDR1 LNHNV and CDR2 YYDKDF (reference sequence). V lost 5 bases, J lost 7 bases, and 20 bases stayed unmatched. The CDR3 sequence is 18 residues long. CDR3 sequence reads: CATSSWGGEPYTPNEQFF. CDR3 DNA: TGTGCCACCAGCTCCTGGGGGGGGGAGCCGTACACCCCAAATGAGCAGTTCTTC.

V gene TRBV2 combines with J gene TRBJ2-3; D is perhaps TRBD1 (6 bases). The CDR3 is 12 amino acids. V was cut by 4 bases and J by 4 bases, with 6 bases left in between. Germline V lookup: CDR1 SNHLY, CDR2 FYNNEI. The CDR3 loop reads CASSGGPDTQYF. CDR3 sequence (DNA): TGTGCCAGCAGTGGGGGGCCAGATACGCAGTATTTT.

CDR3 protein: CAIRIPSGRAREQYV. CDR3 sequence (DNA): TGTGCCATCAGAATACCCAGCGGGAGGGCCCGCGAGCAGTACGTC. V is TRBV10-3 and J is TRBJ2-7; 10 bases agree with TRBD2. The V gene end was trimmed by 6 bases and the J gene end by 6 bases; junction bases not matched to a gene: 11. CDR3 size: 15 residues. Looked up from germline, CDR1 is ENHRY and CDR2 is SYGVKD.

In this sample, this clone turned up a few times. CDR3 residues: CASSSGTSGEQYF. The CDR3, as DNA: TGCGCCAGCAGCTCCGGGACTAGCGGCGAGCAGTACTTC. The V call is TRBV10-1, the J call TRBJ2-7; 11 bases are a match to TRBD2. The CDR3 sequence is 13 residues long. The trim removed 6 bases at V and 6 bases at J, leaving 4 bases unmatched. In germline, CDR1 is WNHNN, CDR2 SYGVQD (reference sequence).

V is TRBV27 and J is TRBJ2-1; D is ambiguous. Germline CDR1 reads MNHEY; CDR2 reads SMNVEV (reference sequence). CDR3 length: 12 residues. The V gene lost 7 bases and the J gene lost 5 bases, with 9 bases spanning the gap. The CDR3 bases are TGTGCCAGCAACCCCGGTGACAATGAGCAGTTCTTC. The encoded protein is CASNPGDNEQFF.

This rearrangement joins TRBV12-5 to TRBJ2-4, with 11 bases aligning to TRBD2. Losses at the gene ends were 2 bases for V and 6 bases for J; bases not matched to a gene: 9. CDR1 and CDR2 (germline): LGHNT, FRNRAP. There are 17 residues in the CDR3. CDR3 coding DNA: TGTGCTAGTGGTTTGAGGGTTAGCGGGAGGGCTGGAAACATTCAGTACTTC. This translates into CASGLRVSGRAGNIQYF.

The chain carries TRBV28 and TRBJ2-7; 7 nucleotides agree with TRBD2. This CDR3 has 14 amino acids. Unmatched junction bases numbered 3, after V lost 3 bases and J lost 1 base. CDR1 is MDHEN and CDR2 is SYDVKM in the germline V gene. CDR3 coding DNA: TGTGCCAGCAGTTTTGGCGGGAGTTCCTACGAGCAGTACTTC. Its translation is CASSFGGSSYEQYF.

The rearrangement links TRBV11-2 to TRBJ2-1; D call uncertain. The CDR3 is 13 amino acids. CDR1 and CDR2 from the germline V gene are SGHAT and FQNNGV. The V and J ends lost 0 bases and 5 bases respectively, with 5 bases between them. Here the CDR3 DNA reads TGTGCCAGCAGCTTAGATCCGGACAATGAGCAGTTCTTC. This codes for CASSLDPDNEQFF.

J is TRBJ1-2 and V is TRBV2; D possibly corresponds to TRBD1 (6 bases). Looked up from germline, CDR1 is SNHLY and CDR2 is FYNNEI. The CDR3 length is 15 residues. Trimming took off 7 bases at V and 6 bases at J, with 21 bases between the two ends. The CDR3 sequence is CASINRVYPANGYTF. DNA for the CDR3: TGTGCCAGCATTAACAGGGTCTACCCCGCCAATGGCTACACCTTC. Full variable domain (rest looked up from reference TRBV2 and TRBJ1-2): EPEVTQTPSHQVTQMGQEVILRCVPISNHLYFYWYRQILGQKVEFLVSFYNNEISEKSEIFDDQFSVERPDGSNFTLKIRSTKLEDSAMYFCASINRVYPANGYTFGSGTRLTVV.

This chain's CDR3 is CASSLTLTSGSINEQFF. The CDR3 bases are TGTGCCAGCAGCTTAACCCTCACTAGCGGGAGTATCAATGAGCAGTTCTTC. This chain uses TRBV11-3 with TRBJ2-1; 11 nucleotides match TRBD2. Per the germline V gene, CDR1 is SGHNT and CDR2 is YENEEA. The junction had 9 bases not matched to a gene; V was cut back by 2 bases and J by 6 bases. This CDR3 has 17 residues.

This CDR3 is CASSVGIVGEETQYF. The CDR3 DNA reads TGTGCCAGCAGCGTGGGAATAGTCGGGGAAGAGACCCAGTACTTC. V gene TRBV7-9 combines with J gene TRBJ2-5; the D gene is possibly TRBD2 (5 bases). This CDR3 contains 15 residues. CDR1 and CDR2 (germline): SEHNR, FQNEAQ (reference sequence). V was cut by 5 bases and J by 3 bases, with 16 bases left in between.

CDR3 DNA: TGTGCCAGCACAGGCTCCTATAATTCACCCCTCCACTTT. Translating it yields CASTGSYNSPLHF. This sequence joins TRBV19 and TRBJ1-6; D may be TRBD1 (5 bases). Per germline, CDR1 LNHDA and CDR2 SQIVND (reference sequence). V was cut by 9 bases and J by 0 bases, with 6 bases left in between. The CDR3 contains 13 residues.

The V call is TRBV28, the J call TRBJ2-3; TRBD2 aligns across 9 bases. The J segment lost 4 bases and the V segment lost 6 bases, leaving 8 bases of the junction unmatched. The CDR3 has 15 residues. Germline V lookup: CDR1 MDHEN, CDR2 SYDVKM. The CDR3 coding sequence is TGTGCCAGCAGGCGGTTAGCGGGAGTGGCAGATACGCAGTATTTT. Protein: CASRRLAGVADTQYF.

The V gene is TRBV19, the J gene TRBJ2-7, with 8 bases lining up with TRBD2. V lost 7 bases and J lost 3; bases outside the gene matches: 11. The CDR3 runs to 15 residues. Looked up from germline, CDR1 is LNHDA and CDR2 is SQIVND (reference sequence). DNA for the CDR3: TGTGCCAGTACTAACGGACTAGCTGACGACTACGAGCAGTACTTC. This codes for CASTNGLADDYEQYF.

This rearrangement joins TRBV5-1 to TRBJ2-3, with TRBD1 matching over 8 bases. With V trimmed by 1 base and J by 4 bases, 5 bases remained unmatched. The CDR3 totals 15 residues. The germline V gene has CDR1 SGHRS and CDR2 YFSETQ. In DNA, the CDR3 is TGCGCCAGCAGCTTGACCGGACAGGGATCAGATACGCAGTATTTT. It encodes CASSLTGQGSDTQYF.

V usage is TRBV9 and J usage is TRBJ1-2; TRBD1 might be the D (5 bases). Germline V CDR1 and CDR2: SGDLS, YYNGEE. The length of the CDR3 is 14 residues. V was clipped by 2 bases and J by 0 bases, with 8 bases between them. CDR3: CASSVGAANYGYTF. The CDR3 coding sequence is TGTGCCAGCAGCGTTGGGGCAGCTAACTATGGCTACACCTTC.

This chain joins TRBV6-5 and TRBJ1-1; no definite D call. Germline CDR1 MNHEY, CDR2 SVGAGI. The CDR3 covers 15 residues. V was trimmed by 0 bases and J by 2 bases, leaving 10 bases between them. The CDR3 nucleotides read TGTGCCAGCAGTTACTCGAGGCAGCATAACACTGAAGCTTTCTTT. Translation: CASSYSRQHNTEAFF.

The chain is built from TRBV29-1 and TRBJ2-7; maybe TRBD1 (6 bases). The germline CDR1 and CDR2 sequences are SQVTM and ANQGSEA. V lost 4 bases and J lost 5, with 12 bases in between. The CDR3 is 12 residues long. CDR3 nucleotides: TGCAGCGTTGGGCAGAGGGGGAACGAGCAGTACTTC. Amino acid sequence: CSVGQRGNEQYF.

This rearrangement joins TRBV5-1 to TRBJ1-1; perhaps TRBD1 as D (6 bases). The CDR3 loop spans 15 amino acids. With 4 bases removed from V and 6 bases from J, the gap between germline ends came to 19 bases. The germline V gene encodes CDR1 SGHRS and CDR2 YFSETQ. The CDR3: CASSLLLDRQSEAFF. The CDR3 DNA follows: TGCGCCAGCAGCCTTCTCCTAGACAGGCAATCTGAAGCTTTCTTT.

The chain combines TRBV5-1 with TRBJ2-7, with 7 bases matching TRBD1. The CDR3 is 14 residues long. Germline CDR1 SGHRS, CDR2 YFSETQ. V lost 4 bases to trimming and J lost 3 bases; unmatched junction nucleotides: 7. The DNA of the CDR3 is TGCGCCAGCAGCAAGCCGGGACAGATCTACGAGCAGTACTTC. It yields the protein CASSKPGQIYEQYF.

The rearrangement links TRBV11-3 to TRBJ1-1; TRBD1 matches at 10 bases. The CDR3 runs 12 residues. CDR1 is SGHNT and CDR2 is YENEEA in the germline V gene. The DNA for the CDR3 is TGTGCAACCGGGGACAGGGGATCTGAAGCTTTCTTT. This encodes CATGDRGSEAFF.

This chain joins TRBV18 and TRBJ2-5, with D possibly TRBD2 on 6 matching bases. From germline, CDR1 is KGHSH and CDR2 LQKENI. V lost 3 bases, J lost 1 base, and 15 bases lay in between. This CDR3 has 16 amino acids. CDR3 bases: TGTGCCAGCTCACCTGCGGGGTTAGCGCGCCAAGAGACCCAGTACTTC. It codes for CASSPAGLARQETQYF.

Only a few counts were recorded for this clone. The CDR3 region has the DNA TGCGCCAGCAGCTCCCCGCGGGGCAATGAGCAGTTCTTC. Encoded protein: CASSSPRGNEQFF. The chain joins TRBV5-1 to TRBJ2-1; weak D call: TRBD2 (6 bases). The V gene lost 3 bases and the J gene lost 6 bases, with 10 bases spanning the gap. This CDR3 spans 13 amino acids. The germline CDR1 and CDR2 sequences are SGHRS and YFSETQ. The full variable domain, with the rest looked up from reference TRBV5-1 and TRBJ2-1, is KAGVTQTPRYLIKTRGQQVTLSCSPISGHRSVSWYQQTPGQGLQFLFEYFSETQRNKGNFPGRFSGRQFSNSRSEMNVSTLELGDSALYLCASSSPRGNEQFFGPGTRLTVL.

This chain links TRBV25-1 with TRBJ2-1; D not resolved. V gave up 0 bases and J gave up 13 bases, with 4 bases separating them. The germline V gene has CDR1 MGHDK and CDR2 SYGVNS. CDR3 length: 10 residues. CDR3 loop: CASSEYGQFF. The CDR3 DNA reads TGTGCCAGCAGTGAATATGGCCAGTTCTTC.